This T cell receptor (beta chain) stems from a study of identifying expanded T cells in peripheral blood. Study-wide findings and caveats: Clone count variance between approximately two-week samples rose with total template count.

Here immunoSEQ multiplex PCR was the method, and the copy in TCRdb shows in-frame clones only, minus some. The sample includes roughly 75,000 clones, 85% to 90% of them seen just once. During the collection period, no donor immune events like infections were recorded. Per germline, CDR1 SEHNR and CDR2 FQNEAQ (reference sequence). This CDR3 is built from 14 residues. V shed 4 bases, J shed 4 bases, and the junction held 4 bases outside the gene matches. Remarks on this clone: The antigen is undetermined.

The V call is TRBV7-9, the J call TRBJ1-3, with 7 bases matching TRBD1. The sequenced sample was blood. The receptor was isolated from a person aged 18 to 69 in good health. The DNA for the CDR3 is TGTGCCAGCAGCTCCGACAGGGTGGGAAACACCATATATTTT. This gives the protein CASSSDRVGNTIYF.